Described below is a single TCR beta chain sequence and its context. The V gene's germline CDR1 is LNHDA and CDR2 SQIVND (reference sequence). The V gene end was trimmed by 5 bases and the J gene end by 0 bases; junction bases not matched to a gene: 10. The CDR3 sequence is 18 residues long. The entry originates in a study of blood T cell repertoires in COVID-19. Study at large: Donors in the United States, Italy and Spain gave samples during acute or convalescent COVID-19. T cells, B-cell-depleted T cells, or PBMCs provided the cDNA or gDNA that served as material.

In the study's own analysis: Amplifying reference gene primers gave estimates of nucleated cell counts. The data were produced by immunoSEQ multiplex PCR, yet TCRdb's version contains in-frame clones alone and is incomplete. The V and J calls and clone size come from that table; D and trimming were worked out from the DNA. The table has under 130,000 clones, roughly nine tenths seen once; the top ten hold 3% to 3.5%. This sequence joins TRBV19 and TRBJ1-3; 10 nucleotides match TRBD1. This TCR was sampled from a man in his fifties or sixties in a cohort sampled during active COVID-19. Sample: peripheral blood. This CDR3 reads CASSPILTGGYSGNTIYF. CDR3 DNA: TGTGCCAGTAGTCCGATCCTGACAGGGGGCTACTCTGGAAACACCATATATTTT.